This TCR beta chain was retrieved from a study of graft-versus-host responses after intestinal transplantation. About the study: Transplants were multivisceral, liver-intestinal, or isolated intestinal. All of the recipients had induction that used anti-thymocyte globulin, then tacrolimus and steroids for two to three years.

TCRdb's table, derived via immunoSEQ multiplex PCR, lists solely in-frame clones and lacks some. The table lists about 43,000 clones, approximately 94% of them singletons. Unmatched junction bases numbered 6, after V lost 2 bases and J lost 7 bases. Germline assignment: CDR1 MNHEY and CDR2 SVGAGI. The length of the CDR3 is 15 residues. Study-wide points: Early declines in HvG clones that occurred post-transplant were associated with peak circulating GvH clone levels. Some patients had graft-donor T cell macrochimerism, and their allografts showed high graft-versus-host to host-versus-graft clonal ratios.

This clone was recorded once. Antigen: not known. This TCR came from a human patient who received an intestinal transplant, so some T cells may come from the graft donor. V gene TRBV6-5 combines with J gene TRBJ2-1; 9 bases match TRBD2. The sample consisted of PBMCs, taken around 350 days after intestinal transplant. CDR3 DNA: TGTGCCAGCAGTTACGTCGCTAGCGGGATGAATGAGCAGTTCTTC. Amino acids: CASSYVASGMNEQFF.